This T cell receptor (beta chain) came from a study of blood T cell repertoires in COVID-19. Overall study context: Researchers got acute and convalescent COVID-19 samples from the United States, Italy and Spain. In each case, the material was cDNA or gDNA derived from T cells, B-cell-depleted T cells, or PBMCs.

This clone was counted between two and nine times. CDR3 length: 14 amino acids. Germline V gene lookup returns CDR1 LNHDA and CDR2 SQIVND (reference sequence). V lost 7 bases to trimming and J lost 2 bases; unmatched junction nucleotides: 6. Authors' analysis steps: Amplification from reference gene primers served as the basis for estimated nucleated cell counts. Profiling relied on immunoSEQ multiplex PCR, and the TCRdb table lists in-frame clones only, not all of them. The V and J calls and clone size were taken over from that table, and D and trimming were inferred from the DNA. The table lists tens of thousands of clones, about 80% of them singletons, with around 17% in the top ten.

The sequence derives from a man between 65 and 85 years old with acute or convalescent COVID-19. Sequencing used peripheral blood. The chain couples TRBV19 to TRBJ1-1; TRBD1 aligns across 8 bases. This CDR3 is CASIDRGGNTEAFF. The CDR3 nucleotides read TGTGCCAGTATCGACAGGGGTGGAAACACTGAAGCTTTCTTT.